This T cell receptor beta chain is from a study of blood T cell repertoires in COVID-19. Profiled with immunoSEQ multiplex PCR; TCRdb holds only in-frame clones, not every one. The table shows roughly 250,000 clones, with about 90% occurring only once. Within the 2 weeks before study entry, each person in the exposed group met a COVID-19 case. What was sequenced was PBMCs or T cells enriched from blood (not recorded which). The origin of this receptor is a man aged 50-60 years who had been exposed to COVID-19.

This chain's CDR3 is CASSLSQVATEAFF. As DNA, the CDR3 is TGTGCCAGCAGTTTAAGCCAGGTCGCGACTGAAGCTTTCTTT. The chain employs TRBV28 and TRBJ1-1; D unresolved. Trimming took 2 bases from V and 5 from J, leaving 12 bases between them. The CDR3 length is 14 residues. Looked up from germline, CDR1 is MDHEN and CDR2 is SYDVKM.